Listed here are 6 T cell receptor beta chains from one sample, sequenced in a study of blood T cells in healthy people across ages. A sample-barcoded 5' primer and a J-beta primer mix were used in a second PCR of roughly 7 to 11 cycles. A single record per CDR3 protein comes from TCRdb applying MiXCR to the 5' RACE reads. Counted here are 1.5 million or so distinct CDR3 sequences, 42% occurring once; the ten biggest clones make up 7% to 9.5%. Material for sequencing was blood. These receptors were obtained from a woman between 18 and 29 years old in good health.

Only a few counts were recorded for this clonotype. J is TRBJ2-1 and V is TRBV7-2, with 10 bases lining up with TRBD2. V dropped 5 bases and J dropped 2; count of bases not matched to a gene: 9. This CDR3 contains 17 residues. Germline V gene lookup returns CDR1 SGHTA and CDR2 FQGNSA. This CDR3 reads CASSEPGLASAYNEQFF. The CDR3 DNA sequence: TGTGCCAGCAGCGAACCGGGACTAGCGTCCGCCTACAATGAGCAGTTCTTC.

CDR3 in DNA: TGTGCCAGCAGTGAATCGGAGCTTTCTAACTATGGCTACACCTTC. As protein: CASSESELSNYGYTF. V gene TRBV25-1 combines with J gene TRBJ1-2; D gene ambiguous. Trimming removed 1 base from V and 0 bases from J, with 9 bases in between. The length of the CDR3 is 15 residues. CDR1 MGHDK and CDR2 SYGVNS come from the germline V gene.

The J gene is TRBJ2-7, the V gene TRBV20-1, with D perhaps matching TRBD1 (6 bases). Trimming took off 0 bases at V and 4 bases at J, with 13 bases between the two ends. Germline loops: CDR1 DFQATT, CDR2 SNEGSKA (reference sequence). The CDR3 has 14 amino acids. CDR3 region: CSARDRQEGYEQYF. Here the CDR3 DNA reads TGCAGTGCTAGAGATAGACAGGAAGGATACGAGCAGTACTTC.

This clonotype appeared a few times. The V and J genes are TRBV27 and TRBJ1-5; 7 positions match TRBD1. The CDR3 covers 17 residues. Germline CDR1 is MNHEY and CDR2 is SMNVEV (reference sequence). The junction had 11 bases not matched to a gene; V was cut back by 6 bases and J by 0 bases. CDR3 sequence (DNA): TGTGCCAGCAGGAGGGACAGAGTAGATAATAGCAATCAGCCCCAGCATTTT. As protein: CASRRDRVDNSNQPQHF.

The chain links TRBV20-1 to TRBJ2-4, with D possibly matching TRBD1 (6 bases). With the DNA end fitting TRBJ2-7 better, the J assignment may be wrong. CDR1 is DFQATT, CDR2 SNEGSKA, per germline (reference sequence). The CDR3 has 15 amino acids. The CDR3 protein is CSATPRTVASYEQYF. The CDR3 coding sequence is TGCAGTGCAACGCCCCGGACAGTCGCCTCCTACGAGCAGTACTTC.

The chain combines TRBV2 with TRBJ2-4; no firm D call. CDR1 and CDR2 (germline): SNHLY, FYNNEI. The V end was cut by 7 bases, the J end by 1 base, with 11 bases between. There are 14 residues in the CDR3. CDR3 in DNA: TGTGCCAGCAAAGAGGATTGGGCCAAAAACATTCAGTACTTC. It encodes CASKEDWAKNIQYF.